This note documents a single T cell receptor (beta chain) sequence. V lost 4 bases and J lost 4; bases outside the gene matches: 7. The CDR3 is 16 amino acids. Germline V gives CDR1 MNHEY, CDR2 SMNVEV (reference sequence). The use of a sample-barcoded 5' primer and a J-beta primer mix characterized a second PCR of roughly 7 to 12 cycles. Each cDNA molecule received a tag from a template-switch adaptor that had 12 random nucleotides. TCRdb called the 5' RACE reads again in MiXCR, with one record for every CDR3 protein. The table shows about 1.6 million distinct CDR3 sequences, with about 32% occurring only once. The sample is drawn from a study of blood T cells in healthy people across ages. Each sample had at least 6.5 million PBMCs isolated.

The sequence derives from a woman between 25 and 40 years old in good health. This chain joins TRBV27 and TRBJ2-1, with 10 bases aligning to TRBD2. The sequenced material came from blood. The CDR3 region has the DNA TGTGCCAGCAGTTCATTCTTAGCGGGGGGTTACAATGAGCAGTTCTTC. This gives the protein CASSSFLAGGYNEQFF.